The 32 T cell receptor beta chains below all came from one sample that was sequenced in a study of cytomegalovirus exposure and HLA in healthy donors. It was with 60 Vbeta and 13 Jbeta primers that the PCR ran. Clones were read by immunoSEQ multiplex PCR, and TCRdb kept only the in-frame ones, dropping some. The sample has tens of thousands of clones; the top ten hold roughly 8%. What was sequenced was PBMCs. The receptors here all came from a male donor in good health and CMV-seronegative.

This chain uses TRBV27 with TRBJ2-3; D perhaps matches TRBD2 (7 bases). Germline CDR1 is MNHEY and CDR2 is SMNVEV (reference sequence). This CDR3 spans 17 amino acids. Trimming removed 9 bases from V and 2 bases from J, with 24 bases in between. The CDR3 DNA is TGTGCCAGTCTGACCTCAGGGGCGGGAGTTTTCACAGATACGCAGTATTTT. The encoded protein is CASLTSGAGVFTDTQYF.

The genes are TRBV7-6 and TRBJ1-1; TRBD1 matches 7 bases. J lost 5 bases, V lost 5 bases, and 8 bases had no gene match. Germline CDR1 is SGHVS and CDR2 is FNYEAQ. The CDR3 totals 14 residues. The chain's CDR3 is CASSKDRHGTEAFF. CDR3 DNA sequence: TGTGCCAGCAGCAAGGACAGGCACGGGACTGAAGCTTTCTTT.

This CDR3 reads CASSLQGGTEAFF. DNA for the CDR3: TGTGCCAGCAGCTTGCAGGGAGGCACTGAAGCTTTCTTT. The gene calls are TRBV5-4 and TRBJ1-1; D perhaps matches TRBD1 (5 bases). CDR1 is SGHNT, CDR2 YYREEE, per germline (reference sequence). V lost 1 base and J lost 4, with 8 bases in between. The CDR3 sequence is 13 residues long. The full variable domain, its missing parts supplied by reference TRBV5-4 and TRBJ1-1, is ETGVTQSPTHLIKTRGQQVTLRCSSQSGHNTVSWYQQALGQGPQFIFQYYREEENGRGNFPPRFSGLQFPNYSSELNVNALELDDSALYLCASSLQGGTEAFFGQGTRLTVV.

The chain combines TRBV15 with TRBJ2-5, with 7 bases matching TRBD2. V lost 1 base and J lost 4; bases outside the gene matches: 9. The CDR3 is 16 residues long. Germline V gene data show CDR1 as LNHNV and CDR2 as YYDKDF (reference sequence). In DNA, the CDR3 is TGTGCCACCAGCAGAGTAGGGCGGGAGCTCGGAGAGACCCAGTACTTC. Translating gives CATSRVGRELGETQYF.

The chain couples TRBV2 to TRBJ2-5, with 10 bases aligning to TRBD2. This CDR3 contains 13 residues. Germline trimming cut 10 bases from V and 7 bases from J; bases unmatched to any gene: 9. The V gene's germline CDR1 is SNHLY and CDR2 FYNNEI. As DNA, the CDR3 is TGTGCCACCGGGGGGACTAGCGTCGGGACCCAGTACTTC. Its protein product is CATGGTSVGTQYF.

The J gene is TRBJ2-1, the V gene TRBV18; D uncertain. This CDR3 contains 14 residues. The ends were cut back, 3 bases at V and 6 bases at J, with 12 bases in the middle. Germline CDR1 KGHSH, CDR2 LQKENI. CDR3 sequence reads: CASSPIATGNEQFF. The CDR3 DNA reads TGTGCCAGCTCACCCATCGCCACGGGCAATGAGCAGTTCTTC. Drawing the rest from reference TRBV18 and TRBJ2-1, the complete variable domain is NAGVMQNPRHLVRRRGQEARLRCSPMKGHSHVYWYRQLPEEGLKFMVYLQKENIIDESGMPKERFSAEFPKEGPSILRIQQVVRGDSAAYFCASSPIATGNEQFFGPGTRLTVL.

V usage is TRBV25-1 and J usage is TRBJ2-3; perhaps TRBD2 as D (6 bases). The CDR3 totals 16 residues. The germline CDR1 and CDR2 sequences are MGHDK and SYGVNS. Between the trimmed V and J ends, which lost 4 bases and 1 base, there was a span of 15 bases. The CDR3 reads CASSGLPGLRTDTQYF. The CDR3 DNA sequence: TGTGCCAGCAGTGGGCTACCGGGACTTCGCACAGATACGCAGTATTTT.

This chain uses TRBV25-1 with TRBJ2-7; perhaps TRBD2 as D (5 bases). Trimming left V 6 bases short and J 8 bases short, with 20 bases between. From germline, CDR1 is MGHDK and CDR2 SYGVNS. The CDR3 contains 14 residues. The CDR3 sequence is CASSPGTSWAQQYF. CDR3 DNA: TGTGCCAGCAGCCCGGGAACCTCATGGGCACAGCAGTACTTC.

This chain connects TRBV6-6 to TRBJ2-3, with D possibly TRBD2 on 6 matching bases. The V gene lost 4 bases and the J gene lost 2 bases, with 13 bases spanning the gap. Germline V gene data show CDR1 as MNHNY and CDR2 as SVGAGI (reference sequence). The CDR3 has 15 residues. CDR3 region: CASSSQTRDTDTQYF. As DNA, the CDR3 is TGTGCCAGCAGTTCCCAGACTAGAGACACAGATACGCAGTATTTT.

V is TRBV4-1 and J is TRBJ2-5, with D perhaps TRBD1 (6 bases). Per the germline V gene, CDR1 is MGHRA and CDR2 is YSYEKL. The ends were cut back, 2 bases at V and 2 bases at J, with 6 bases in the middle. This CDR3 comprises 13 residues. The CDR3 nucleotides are TGCGCCAGCAGCCAAACAGGGCAAGAGACCCAGTACTTC. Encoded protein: CASSQTGQETQYF.

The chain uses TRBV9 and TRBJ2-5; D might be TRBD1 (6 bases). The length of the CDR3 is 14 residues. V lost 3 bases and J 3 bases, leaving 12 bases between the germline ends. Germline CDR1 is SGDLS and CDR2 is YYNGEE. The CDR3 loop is CASSARTDKETQYF. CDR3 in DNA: TGTGCCAGCAGCGCCCGGACAGATAAAGAGACCCAGTACTTC.

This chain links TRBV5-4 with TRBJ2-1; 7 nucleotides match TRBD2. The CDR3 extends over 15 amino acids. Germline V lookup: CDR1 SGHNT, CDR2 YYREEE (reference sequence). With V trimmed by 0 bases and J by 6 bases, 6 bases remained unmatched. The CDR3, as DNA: TGTGCCAGCAGCTTGGTGGCTAGCGGACCCAATGAGCAGTTCTTC. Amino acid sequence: CASSLVASGPNEQFF.

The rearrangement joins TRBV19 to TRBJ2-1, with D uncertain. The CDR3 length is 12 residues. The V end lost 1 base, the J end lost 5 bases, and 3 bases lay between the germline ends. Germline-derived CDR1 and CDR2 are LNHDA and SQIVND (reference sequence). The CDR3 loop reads CASSIGDNEQFF. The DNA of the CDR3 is TGTGCCAGTAGTATAGGCGACAATGAGCAGTTCTTC.

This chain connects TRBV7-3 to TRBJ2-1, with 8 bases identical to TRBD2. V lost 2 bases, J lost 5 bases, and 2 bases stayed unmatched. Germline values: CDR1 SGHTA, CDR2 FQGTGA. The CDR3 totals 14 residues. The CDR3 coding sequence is TGTGCCAGCAGCTTAGTTAGCGGGAACAATGAGCAGTTCTTC. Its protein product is CASSLVSGNNEQFF.

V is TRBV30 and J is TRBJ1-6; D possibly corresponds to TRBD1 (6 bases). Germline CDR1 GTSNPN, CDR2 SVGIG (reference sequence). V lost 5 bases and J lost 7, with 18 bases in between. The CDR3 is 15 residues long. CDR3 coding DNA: TGTGCCTGGCGCTCCCCCCCGAGGGGGAATTCACCCCTCCACTTT. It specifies CAWRSPPRGNSPLHF.

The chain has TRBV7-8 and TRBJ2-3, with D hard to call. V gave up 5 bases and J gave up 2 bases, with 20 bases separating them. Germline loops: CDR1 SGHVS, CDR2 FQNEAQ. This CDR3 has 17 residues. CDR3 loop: CASSPRVAVLPTDTQYF. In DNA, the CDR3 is TGTGCCAGCAGCCCCCGAGTTGCGGTCCTTCCCACAGATACGCAGTATTTT.

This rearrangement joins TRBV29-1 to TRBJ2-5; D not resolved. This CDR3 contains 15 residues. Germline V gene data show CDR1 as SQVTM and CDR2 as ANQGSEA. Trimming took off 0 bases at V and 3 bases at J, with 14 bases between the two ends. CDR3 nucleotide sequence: TGCAGCGTTGAAGAGTTGATCGGTGACAAAGAGACCCAGTACTTC. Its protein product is CSVEELIGDKETQYF. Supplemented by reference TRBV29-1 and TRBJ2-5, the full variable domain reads SAVISQKPSRDICQRGTSLTIQCQVDSQVTMMFWYRQQPGQSLTLIATANQGSEATYESGFVIDKFPISRPNLTFSTLTVSNMSPEDSSIYLCSVEELIGDKETQYFGPGTRLLVL.

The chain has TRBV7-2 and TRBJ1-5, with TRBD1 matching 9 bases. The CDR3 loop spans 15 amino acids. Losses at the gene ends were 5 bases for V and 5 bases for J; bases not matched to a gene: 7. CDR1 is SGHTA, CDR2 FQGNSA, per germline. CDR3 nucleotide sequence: TGTGCCAGCAGCCCCGGCGGGACAGGGCATCAGCCCCAGCATTTT. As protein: CASSPGGTGHQPQHF.

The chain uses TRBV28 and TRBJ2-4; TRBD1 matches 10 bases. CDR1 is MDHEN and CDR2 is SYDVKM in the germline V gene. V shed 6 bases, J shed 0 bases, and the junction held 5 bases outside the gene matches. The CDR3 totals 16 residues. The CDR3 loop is CASRTGTGVAKNIQYF. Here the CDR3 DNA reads TGTGCCAGCAGGACCGGGACAGGGGTAGCCAAAAACATTCAGTACTTC. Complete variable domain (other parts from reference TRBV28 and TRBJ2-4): DVKVTQSSRYLVKRTGEKVFLECVQDMDHENMFWYRQDPGLGLRLIYFSYDVKMKEKGDIPEGYSVSREKKERFSLILESASTNQTSMYLCASRTGTGVAKNIQYFGAGTRLSVL.

DNA of the CDR3: TGTGCCAGCAGCCGAACCGGTGATCTGACCTACGAGCAGTACTTC. As protein: CASSRTGDLTYEQYF. This chain uses TRBV11-2 with TRBJ2-7; the D is unclear. Trimming removed 5 bases at V and 2 bases at J, with 16 bases between. This CDR3 has 15 amino acids. The germline gives CDR1 SGHAT, CDR2 FQNNGV.

In DNA, the CDR3 is TGTGCCAGCAGCCTGACAGGGGCGGAAGATGGCTACACCTTC. This codes for CASSLTGAEDGYTF. The J gene is TRBJ1-2, the V gene TRBV5-5; 8 bases align to TRBD1. Losses at the gene ends were 4 bases for V and 6 bases for J; bases not matched to a gene: 8. The germline V gene has CDR1 SGHKS and CDR2 YYEKEE (reference sequence). This CDR3 is 14 amino acids long.

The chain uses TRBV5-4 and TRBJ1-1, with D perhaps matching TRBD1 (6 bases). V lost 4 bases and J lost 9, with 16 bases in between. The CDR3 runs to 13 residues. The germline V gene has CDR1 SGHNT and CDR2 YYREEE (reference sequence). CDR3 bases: TGTGCCAGCAGCCCCCCCCTGGGGGCCAAAGCTTTCTTT. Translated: CASSPPLGAKAFF.

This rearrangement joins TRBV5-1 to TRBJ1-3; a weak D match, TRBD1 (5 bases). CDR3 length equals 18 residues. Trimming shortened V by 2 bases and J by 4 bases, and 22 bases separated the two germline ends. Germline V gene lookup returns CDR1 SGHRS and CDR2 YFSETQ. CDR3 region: CASSFGTGRDGLGNTIYF. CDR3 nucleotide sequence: TGCGCCAGCAGCTTTGGAACAGGCCGTGACGGATTAGGAAACACCATATATTTT.

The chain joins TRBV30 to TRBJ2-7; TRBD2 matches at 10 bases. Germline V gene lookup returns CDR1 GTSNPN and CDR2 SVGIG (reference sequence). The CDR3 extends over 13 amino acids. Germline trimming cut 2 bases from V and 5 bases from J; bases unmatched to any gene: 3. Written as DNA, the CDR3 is TGTGCCTGGAGTCCTGGGACTAGCGACGAGCAGTACTTC. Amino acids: CAWSPGTSDEQYF.

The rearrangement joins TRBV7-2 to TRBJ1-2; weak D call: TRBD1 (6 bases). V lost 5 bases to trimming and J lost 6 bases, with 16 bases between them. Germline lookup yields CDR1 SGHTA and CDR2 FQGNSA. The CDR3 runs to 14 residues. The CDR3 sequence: CASSLTVSGDGYTF. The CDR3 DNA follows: TGTGCCAGCAGCCTTACGGTTTCAGGGGATGGCTACACCTTC.

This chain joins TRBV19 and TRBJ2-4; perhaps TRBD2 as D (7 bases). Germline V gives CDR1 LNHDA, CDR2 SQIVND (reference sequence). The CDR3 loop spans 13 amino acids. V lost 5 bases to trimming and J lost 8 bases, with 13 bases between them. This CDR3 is CASSPQGGDIQYF. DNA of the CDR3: TGTGCCAGTAGTCCCCAAGGGGGGGACATTCAGTACTTC.

The CDR3 DNA reads as TGTGCCAGCAGTTTACTGCGGGAGGATTACAATGAGCAGTTCTTC. It encodes CASSLLREDYNEQFF. The V gene is TRBV27, the J gene TRBJ2-1; 8 bases fit TRBD2. The CDR3 runs to 15 residues. Unmatched junction bases numbered 4, after V lost 2 bases and J lost 4 bases. CDR1 and CDR2 from the germline V gene are MNHEY and SMNVEV (reference sequence).

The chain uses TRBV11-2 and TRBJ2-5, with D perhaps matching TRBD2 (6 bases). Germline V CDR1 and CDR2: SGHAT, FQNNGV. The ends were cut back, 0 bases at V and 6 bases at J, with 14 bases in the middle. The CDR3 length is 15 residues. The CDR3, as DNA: TGTGCCAGCAGCTTAGATCCGGGAGTCTGGAAGACCCAGTACTTC. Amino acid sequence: CASSLDPGVWKTQYF. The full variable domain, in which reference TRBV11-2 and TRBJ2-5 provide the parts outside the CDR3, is EAGVAQSPRYKIIEKRQSVAFWCNPISGHATLYWYQQILGQGPKLLIQFQNNGVVDDSQLPKDRFSAERLKGVDSTLKIQPAKLEDSAVYLCASSLDPGVWKTQYFGPGTRLLVL.

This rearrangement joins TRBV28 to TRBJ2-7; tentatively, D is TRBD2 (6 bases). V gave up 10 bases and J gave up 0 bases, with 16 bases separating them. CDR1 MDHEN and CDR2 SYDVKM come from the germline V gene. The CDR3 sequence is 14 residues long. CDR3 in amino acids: CAIADSGSSYEQYF. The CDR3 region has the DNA TGTGCCATCGCCGATAGCGGTTCCTCCTACGAGCAGTACTTC.

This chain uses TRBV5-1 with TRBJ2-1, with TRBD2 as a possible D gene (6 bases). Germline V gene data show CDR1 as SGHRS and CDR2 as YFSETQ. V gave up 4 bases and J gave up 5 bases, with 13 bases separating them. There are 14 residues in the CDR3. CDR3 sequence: CASSDAPGDNEQFF. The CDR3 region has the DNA TGCGCCAGCAGCGACGCCCCGGGAGACAATGAGCAGTTCTTC.

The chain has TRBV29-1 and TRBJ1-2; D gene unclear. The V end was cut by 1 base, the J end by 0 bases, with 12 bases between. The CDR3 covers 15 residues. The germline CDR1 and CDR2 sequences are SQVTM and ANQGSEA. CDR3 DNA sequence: TGCAGCGTTGAAGTAGTTCAGGCAACTAACTATGGCTACACCTTC. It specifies CSVEVVQATNYGYTF.

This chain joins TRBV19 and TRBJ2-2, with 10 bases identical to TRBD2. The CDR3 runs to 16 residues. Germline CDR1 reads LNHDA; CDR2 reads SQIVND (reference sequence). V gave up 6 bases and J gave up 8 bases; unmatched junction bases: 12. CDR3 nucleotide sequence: TGTGCCAGTAGCCAAACCGCGATTAGCGGGAGGGGGGAGCTGTTTTTT. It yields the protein CASSQTAISGRGELFF.